The sequence of this T cell receptor (beta chain) was determined in a study of T cell responses to AZD1222 COVID-19 vaccine. Generated by immunoSEQ multiplex PCR, the TCRdb table keeps only in-frame clones and is missing some. The data contain fewer than 150,000 clones, about 90% of them singletons. In the case of this clone: The antigen remains unidentified.

Study findings and constraints: Unmutated variant regions are reportedly the target of nearly half of TCRs that are spike-specific.

The CDR3 sequence is 17 residues long. The V segment lost 3 bases and the J segment 0 bases; nucleotides outside the gene matches: 8. CDR1 and CDR2 from the germline V gene are ENHRY and SYGVKD. This sequence originates from an adult who received the AZD1222 COVID-19 vaccine. The chain links TRBV10-3 to TRBJ2-7; 10 bases are shared with TRBD2. Specimen: peripheral blood, collected 28 days after the second AZD1222 dose. The CDR3 nucleotides are TGTGCCATCAGTGACCAAGGACTAGCGGCGAACTCCTACGAGCAGTACTTC. Translated: CAISDQGLAANSYEQYF.